This T cell receptor beta chain was observed in a study of blood T cell repertoires in COVID-19. Methods used by the authors: Amplification from reference gene primers served as the basis for estimated nucleated cell counts. This table comes from immunoSEQ multiplex PCR, and its TCRdb copy is limited to in-frame clones, with some not included. V and J calls and clone size are as listed in that table; D and trimming were resolved from the DNA. This table has a few hundred thousand clones, approximately 84% appearing once. Those enrolled in Seattle joined during active infection and were followed longitudinally afterward. CDR3 length: 15 residues. The germline V gene encodes CDR1 LNHDA and CDR2 SQIVND (reference sequence). V was cut by 3 bases and J by 2 bases, with 11 bases left in between. This clone was counted only a few times.

The source material was peripheral blood. This clonotype was sampled from a person between 70 and 80 years old with COVID-19, enrolled during active disease. The J gene is TRBJ1-5, the V gene TRBV19; tentative D call: TRBD1 (5 bases). The CDR3 here is CASSMGGGGNQPQHF. The CDR3 region has the DNA TGTGCCAGTAGTATGGGGGGAGGGGGCAATCAGCCCCAGCATTTT.